This T cell receptor (beta chain) is from a study of shared clonotypes between healthy human individuals. Trimming took off 6 bases at V and 4 bases at J, with 19 bases between the two ends. CDR1 and CDR2 (germline): MDHEN, SYDVKM. The CDR3 is made up of 16 amino acids. Turning to this clone: The antigen remains unidentified.

Study-level results: The study found lower generation probabilities in non-shared clonotypes than in those shared by all four donors.

Assay: immunoSEQ multiplex PCR; the TCRdb copy retains only in-frame clones and omits some. The sample includes 2 million to 2.5 million clones, 90% to 95% of them seen just once. Sequencing used naive CD4+ T cells from PBMCs. The subset was: CD45RA+ positively selected. The V and J genes are TRBV28 and TRBJ1-5; the D gene is possibly TRBD1 (6 bases). This TCR derives from a man aged 18 to 29 in good health. Some clones in this sample may be carry-over from other donors' samples. CDR3 sequence: CASSPQGRGTNQPQHF. As DNA, the CDR3 is TGTGCCAGCAGCCCGCAGGGCAGGGGAACTAATCAGCCCCAGCATTTT.